Sequencing of this TCR beta chain was carried out in a study of CD8+CD57+ T cells in acquired aplastic anemia. Study overall: Healthy CD8+ samples averaged roughly 12 million reads.

It was genomic DNA that served as the template for profiling TCR beta VDJ and CDR3. TCRdb reprocessed the reads with MiXCR, giving one entry per CDR3 protein. The table lists about 110,000 distinct CDR3 sequences, around 50% of them singletons. Regarding this clonotype: No antigen is known for it.

The study, taken as a whole, reports: For CD8+ Simpson's diversity, patients and controls showed no significant difference.

This TCR was recovered from a human donor in good health, serving as a control. The sequenced sample consisted of sorted CD4+, CD8+, or CD8+CD57+ T cells (not recorded which) from PBMCs.

CDR3 DNA: TGTGCCAGTAGTATAGCAGAGTTTGGCTCACCCCTCCACTTT. Its translation: CASSIAEFGSPLHF. The rearrangement uses TRBV19 and TRBJ1-6, with unresolved D. The length of the CDR3 is 14 residues. CDR1 LNHDA and CDR2 SQIVND come from the germline V gene (reference sequence). V was clipped by 1 base and J by 10 bases, with 11 bases between them.